Shown below are 27 T cell receptor beta chains from a single sample sequenced in a study of identical twins. TCRdb processed the 5' RACE reads anew with MiXCR; each CDR3 protein has one entry. The repertoire consists of 450,000 or so distinct CDR3 sequences, with 15% to 20% occurring once and the leading ten covering roughly 12%. The specimen sequenced was naive T cells sorted from blood. These receptors were obtained from a middle-aged man in good health.

The table lists this clonotype with a few counts. The chain uses TRBV20-1 and TRBJ2-7; 7 bases match TRBD1. The CDR3 has 15 amino acids. V was pared by 5 bases and J by 5 bases, with 15 bases of the junction left unmatched. Germline loops: CDR1 DFQATT, CDR2 SNEGSKA (reference sequence). CDR3 coding DNA: TGCAGTGCTTCGTCACTACAGGGGAGAGTTGACGAGCAGTACTTC. Encoded protein: CSASSLQGRVDEQYF.

This clonotype came up many times. The chain links TRBV28 to TRBJ2-2; 8 bases agree with TRBD1. The V and J ends lost 7 bases and 3 bases, in that order; junction bases with no gene match: 7. Germline V CDR1 and CDR2: MDHEN, SYDVKM. The CDR3 runs to 15 residues. The CDR3 sequence is CASNDRGEYTGELFF. CDR3 nucleotides: TGTGCCAGCAATGACAGGGGAGAGTACACCGGGGAGCTGTTTTTT.

This clonotype was detected a few times. J is TRBJ2-5 and V is TRBV20-1; TRBD2 is a possible D gene (6 bases). There are 14 residues in the CDR3. V lost 4 bases, J lost 2 bases, and 14 bases lay in between. Germline CDR1 reads DFQATT; CDR2 reads SNEGSKA (reference sequence). CDR3 nucleotides: TGCAGTGCTAACTGGCGGGGAGGACAAGAGACCCAGTACTTC. Translation: CSANWRGGQETQYF.

In its sample, this clonotype was seen many times. V gene TRBV29-1 combines with J gene TRBJ1-2, with 7 nucleotides matching TRBD1. V lost 2 bases, J lost 3 bases, and 3 bases stayed unmatched. Germline loops: CDR1 SQVTM, CDR2 ANQGSEA. The CDR3 totals 13 residues. The CDR3 protein is CSVEKGAYYGYTF. The CDR3 DNA reads TGCAGCGTTGAAAAGGGGGCATACTATGGCTACACCTTC.

The sample holds a few counts of this clonotype. V gene TRBV4-1 combines with J gene TRBJ2-7; either TRBD1 or TRBD2 may supply D (5 bases each). V lost 1 base to trimming and J lost 2 bases, with 9 bases between them. The CDR3 sequence is 14 residues long. Germline-derived CDR1 and CDR2 are MGHRA and YSYEKL. CDR3 bases: TGCGCCAGCAGCCAAGCGGGGCCAACCTACGAGCAGTACTTC. It yields the protein CASSQAGPTYEQYF.

V and J are TRBV4-2 and TRBJ2-1; possibly TRBD1 for D (6 bases). This CDR3 contains 16 residues. Germline CDR1 LGHNA, CDR2 YNFKEQ. The V gene lost 2 bases and the J gene lost 9 bases, with 20 bases spanning the gap. The CDR3 spells CASSQTGQDPSIEQFF. In DNA, the CDR3 is TGTGCCAGCAGCCAAACAGGGCAGGACCCTTCGATTGAGCAGTTCTTC.

This chain uses TRBV19 with TRBJ2-7, with 10 bases matching TRBD1. The V gene's germline CDR1 is LNHDA and CDR2 SQIVND (reference sequence). Trimming removed 3 bases from V and 1 base from J; junction bases left unmatched: 12. The CDR3 consists of 18 residues. In DNA, the CDR3 is TGTGCCAGTAGTATCCGACCCGCGGGACAGGGGACGTCCTACGAGCAGTACTTC. Its translation: CASSIRPAGQGTSYEQYF. The entire variable domain, with the rest obtained from reference TRBV19 and TRBJ2-7, is as follows: DGGITQSPKYLFRKEGQNVTLSCEQNLNHDAMYWYRQDPGQGLRLIYYSQIVNDFQKGDIAEGYSVSREKKESFPLTVTSAQKNPTAFYLCASSIRPAGQGTSYEQYFGPGTRLTVT.

The CDR3 here is CASSSLPDRGPHEQYF. In nucleotides, the CDR3 is TGTGCCAGCAGTTCCCTACCGGACAGGGGCCCTCACGAGCAGTACTTC. The rearrangement joins TRBV28 to TRBJ2-7; TRBD1 matches 9 bases. The ends lost 4 bases at V and 5 bases at J; junction bases unmatched: 12. Germline lookup yields CDR1 MDHEN and CDR2 SYDVKM. This CDR3 is built from 16 residues.

This clonotype showed up many times. The chain joins TRBV4-1 to TRBJ2-3; D call uncertain. Per the germline V gene, CDR1 is MGHRA and CDR2 is YSYEKL. CDR3 length equals 15 residues. The V end lost 4 bases, the J end lost 5 bases, and 16 bases lay between the germline ends. The CDR3 loop reads CASSRTLLERDTQYF. The CDR3 bases are TGCGCCAGCAGCCGTACGCTCCTCGAGAGAGATACGCAGTATTTT.

This rearrangement joins TRBV30 to TRBJ2-3, with D maybe TRBD2 (5 bases). The germline gives CDR1 GTSNPN, CDR2 SVGIG (reference sequence). Trimming shortened V by 5 bases and J by 0 bases, and 12 bases separated the two germline ends. The CDR3 runs 14 residues. The CDR3 DNA reads as TGTGCCTGGGTCGAGGGCTTGAGCACAGATACGCAGTATTTT. Amino acid sequence: CAWVEGLSTDTQYF.

This chain links TRBV7-2 with TRBJ2-7; 8 bases are shared with TRBD2. Trimming cost V 0 bases and J 3 bases; bases outside gene matches: 7. The CDR3 length is 16 residues. The germline V gene has CDR1 SGHTA and CDR2 FQGNSA. As DNA, the CDR3 is TGTGCCAGCAGCTTAGCGGTTCGGAGCGGGGGCTACGAGCAGTACTTC. Translation: CASSLAVRSGGYEQYF. Looking up the rest from reference TRBV7-2 and TRBJ2-7 gives the full variable domain: GAGVSQSPSNKVTEKGKDVELRCDPISGHTALYWYRQSLGQGLEFLIYFQGNSAPDKSGLPSDRFSAERTGGSVSTLTIQRTQQEDSAVYLCASSLAVRSGGYEQYFGPGTRLTVT.

The rearrangement links TRBV10-3 to TRBJ1-4; D remains ambiguous. Per the germline V gene, CDR1 is ENHRY and CDR2 is SYGVKD. V gave up 5 bases and J gave up 5 bases, with 15 bases separating them. The CDR3 has 15 amino acids. The CDR3, as DNA: TGTGCCATCAGTACGGCAGAGGGCGCGAATGAAAAACTGTTTTTT. Its translation is CAISTAEGANEKLFF.

Details on this clonotype: Given a much more abundant clone one base away, this may be a read error. This CDR3 is CASSLRGNSPLHF. The CDR3 region has the DNA TGTGCCAGCAGTTTGCGGGGGAATTCACCCCTCCACTTT. The chain recombines TRBV28 with TRBJ1-6; possibly TRBD1 for D (5 bases). The CDR3 is 13 residues long. V was pared by 3 bases and J by 7 bases, with 7 bases between. CDR1 and CDR2 (germline): MDHEN, SYDVKM.

This clonotype was seen a few times. The chain has TRBV5-5 and TRBJ1-6; D remains ambiguous. V was cut by 0 bases and J by 7 bases, with 11 bases left in between. The CDR3 is 15 residues long. Germline CDR1 and CDR2: SGHKS and YYEKEE (reference sequence). The CDR3 here is CASSLEGVGNSPLHF. For the CDR3, the DNA is TGTGCCAGCAGCTTGGAAGGAGTTGGAAATTCACCCCTCCACTTT.

This clonotype was picked up many times. The V call is TRBV9, the J call TRBJ2-6; D remains ambiguous. The germline V and J ends were trimmed by 4 bases and 4 bases, with 18 bases remaining between them. The germline CDR1 and CDR2 sequences are SGDLS and YYNGEE. The CDR3 consists of 17 residues. CDR3 residues: CASSLSRELLGANVLTF. The CDR3 nucleotides are TGTGCCAGCAGCCTATCTAGAGAGCTACTGGGGGCCAACGTCCTGACTTTC.

In its sample, this clonotype was seen a few times. V and J are TRBV5-5 and TRBJ2-3; 9 positions match TRBD1. This CDR3 is built from 15 residues. Germline CDR1 is SGHKS and CDR2 is YYEKEE (reference sequence). V gave up 5 bases and J gave up 1 base; unmatched junction bases: 5. CDR3 sequence reads: CASRRDRVRTDTQYF. Here the CDR3 DNA reads TGTGCCAGCAGACGGGACAGGGTGCGCACAGATACGCAGTATTTT.

The chain employs TRBV28 and TRBJ2-7; 8 bases are a match to TRBD2. Germline V gene sequence: CDR1 MDHEN, CDR2 SYDVKM. The CDR3 contains 13 residues. The V segment lost 9 bases and the J segment 3 bases; nucleotides outside the gene matches: 7. The CDR3 coding sequence is TGTGCCAGTGGACTAGCCCGAAACTACGAGCAGTACTTC. It is translated as CASGLARNYEQYF.

This clonotype showed up just a few times. The chain couples TRBV20-1 to TRBJ2-3; unclear D gene. This CDR3 is 11 amino acids long. Per germline, CDR1 DFQATT and CDR2 SNEGSKA (reference sequence). V was cut by 3 bases and J by 4 bases, with 5 bases left in between. CDR3 coding DNA: TGCAGTGCTAGCCGTCCAGATACGCAGTATTTT. It is translated as CSASRPDTQYF.

At least ten counts were recorded for this clonotype. V usage is TRBV5-1 and J usage is TRBJ2-7; 7 nucleotides align to TRBD1. Trimming cost V 3 bases and J 2 bases; bases outside gene matches: 8. This CDR3 spans 15 amino acids. Germline-derived CDR1 and CDR2 are SGHRS and YFSETQ. The DNA of the CDR3 is TGCGCCAGCAGCTCGACCAACAGGGGAACCTACGAGCAGTACTTC. This encodes CASSSTNRGTYEQYF. Looking up the rest from reference TRBV5-1 and TRBJ2-7 gives the full variable domain: KAGVTQTPRYLIKTRGQQVTLSCSPISGHRSVSWYQQTPGQGLQFLFEYFSETQRNKGNFPGRFSGRQFSNSRSEMNVSTLELGDSALYLCASSSTNRGTYEQYFGPGTRLTVT.

Only one count was recorded for this clonotype. The chain joins TRBV6-1 to TRBJ1-4, with unresolved D. The CDR3 is made up of 13 amino acids. V lost 6 bases, J lost 8 bases, and 13 bases lay in between. Germline CDR1 and CDR2: MNHNS and SASEGT. CDR3 sequence: CASSLVQLEKLFF. CDR3 DNA: TGTGCCAGCAGCCTAGTTCAGCTCGAAAAACTGTTTTTT.

This clonotype showed up just a few times. It may be a read error: a sequence one base away is much more abundant. The chain employs TRBV7-8 and TRBJ2-7; 8 nucleotides match TRBD1. This CDR3 has 14 residues. In germline, CDR1 is SGHVS, CDR2 FQNEAQ. CDR3 region: CACSEWTGTGEQYF. The DNA of the CDR3 is TGTGCCTGCAGCGAGTGGACAGGGACGGGAGAGCAGTACTTC.

This clonotype was counted only a few times. The chain combines TRBV6-2 or TRBV6-3 with TRBJ1-1; no definite D call. Trimming pared 3 bases from V and 1 base from J, leaving 6 bases between. The CDR3 runs to 13 residues. Germline values: CDR1 MNHEY, CDR2 SVGEGT. The CDR3 here is CASSYRRNTEAFF. As DNA, the CDR3 is TGTGCCAGCAGTTATCGGAGGAACACTGAAGCTTTCTTT.

This clonotype was seen at least ten times. The chain uses TRBV20-1 and TRBJ2-5; possible D gene TRBD2, 5 bases. Germline V CDR1 and CDR2: DFQATT, SNEGSKA (reference sequence). The ends were cut back, 0 bases at V and 1 base at J, with 9 bases in the middle. The CDR3 has 14 amino acids. The CDR3 DNA is TGCAGTGCTAGAGATGGACGGGGCCAAGAGACCCAGTACTTC. It encodes CSARDGRGQETQYF.

Many counts were recorded for this clonotype. The rearrangement joins TRBV7-4 to TRBJ2-5; weak D call: TRBD2 (8 bases). Trimming took off 4 bases at V and 1 base at J, with 28 bases between the two ends. This CDR3 is built from 20 residues. The V gene's germline CDR1 is SGHVT and CDR2 SQSDAQ. The CDR3 region has the DNA TGTGCCAGCAGCTCAGTCCCGGGACAGCGCGGGGGGCCGCCCCAAGAGACCCAGTACTTC. It codes for CASSSVPGQRGGPPQETQYF.

This sequence joins TRBV12-3 or TRBV12-4 and TRBJ2-1; TRBD2 matches at 8 bases. The CDR3 length is 16 residues. J gave up 8 bases and V 5 bases, and 14 bases lay outside the gene matches. DNA for the CDR3: TGTGCCAGCAGTCTCAACTTAGCGGGGACGAGAGATGAGCAGTTCTTC. This codes for CASSLNLAGTRDEQFF.

The J gene is TRBJ2-7, the V gene TRBV29-1; no reliable D call. The CDR3 has 11 amino acids. V was shortened by 3 bases and J by 7 bases, with 10 bases between the two germline ends. Germline V gene data show CDR1 as SQVTM and CDR2 as ANQGSEA. This CDR3 is CSVEAPGEQYF. The CDR3 nucleotides read TGCAGCGTTGAGGCCCCCGGAGAGCAGTACTTC.

In its sample, this clonotype was seen a few times. CDR3 DNA: TGTGCCAGCAGTTCTGGCGGAGCTGGGTCTGAAGCTTTCTTT. This gives the protein CASSSGGAGSEAFF. The chain recombines TRBV6-5 with TRBJ1-1; D unclear. The length of the CDR3 is 14 residues. CDR1 is MNHEY and CDR2 is SVGAGI in the germline V gene. V was shortened by 4 bases and J by 6 bases, with 15 bases between the two germline ends.